A selection of T cell receptor beta chains follows, all from one sample in a study of blood T cells in healthy people across ages. One entry per CDR3 protein, called by TCRdb with MiXCR from the 5' RACE reads. The sample yields about a million distinct CDR3 sequences, approximately 38% seen once. Sequencing used blood. The source is a man between 18 and 29 years old in good health. CDR3s include the opening cysteine and the closing phenylalanine or tryptophan. D genes are given only for firm matches. Clone size is stated in some rows and not others, as once, few, many or a class when expanded.

d_gene: NA
v_gene: TRBV9
j_gene: TRBJ1-2
abundance: NA
CDR3aa: CASSAREKNSYGYTF
CDR3nt: TGTGCCAGCAGCGCCCGGGAGAAGAACAGCTATGGCTACACCTTC

d_gene: TRBD1
v_gene: TRBV27
j_gene: TRBJ2-7
abundance: NA
CDR3aa: CASSIVVGTGYEQYF
CDR3nt: TGTGCCAGCAGTATCGTGGTGGGGACAGGATACGAGCAGTACTTC

d_gene: NA
v_gene: TRBV9
j_gene: TRBJ2-1
abundance: NA
CDR3aa: CASSVGAENEQFF
CDR3nt: TGTGCCAGCAGCGTAGGTGCGGAAAATGAGCAGTTCTTC

d_gene: TRBD1
v_gene: TRBV4-3
j_gene: TRBJ2-7
abundance: NA
CDR3aa: CASSPGTGGSQYF
CDR3nt: TGCGCCAGCAGCCCCGGGACAGGGGGATCTCAGTACTTC

d_gene: NA
v_gene: TRBV6-6
j_gene: TRBJ2-3
abundance: NA
CDR3aa: CASSGSRGNTQYF
CDR3nt: TGTGCCAGCAGTGGGAGCCGGGGGAATACGCAGTATTTT

d_gene: NA
v_gene: TRBV29-1
j_gene: TRBJ1-2
abundance: NA
CDR3aa: CSVYLDDNYGYTF
CDR3nt: TGCAGCGTTTACCTTGACGATAACTATGGCTACACCTTC

d_gene: TRBD2
v_gene: TRBV20-1
j_gene: TRBJ2-5
abundance: many
CDR3aa: CSAPRRGGVNEQYF
CDR3nt: TGCAGTGCCCCCCGGCGGGGGGGCGTAAATGAGCAGTACTTC

d_gene: TRBD1
v_gene: TRBV7-3
j_gene: TRBJ2-3
abundance: NA
CDR3aa: CASSLSTGGTDTQYF
CDR3nt: TGTGCCAGCAGCCTAAGTACAGGGGGTACAGATACGCAGTATTTT

d_gene: NA
v_gene: TRBV6-1
j_gene: TRBJ2-3
abundance: NA
CDR3aa: CASSNVEGQRTRSIDTQYF
CDR3nt: TGTGCCAGCTCAAACGTTGAGGGACAGAGGACTAGATCGATAGATACGCAGTATTTT

d_gene: NA
v_gene: TRBV6-6
j_gene: TRBJ1-2
abundance: NA
CDR3aa: CASRDSGGPMNNEGYTF
CDR3nt: TGTGCCAGCAGAGACTCAGGAGGCCCTATGAATAACGAGGGCTACACCTTC